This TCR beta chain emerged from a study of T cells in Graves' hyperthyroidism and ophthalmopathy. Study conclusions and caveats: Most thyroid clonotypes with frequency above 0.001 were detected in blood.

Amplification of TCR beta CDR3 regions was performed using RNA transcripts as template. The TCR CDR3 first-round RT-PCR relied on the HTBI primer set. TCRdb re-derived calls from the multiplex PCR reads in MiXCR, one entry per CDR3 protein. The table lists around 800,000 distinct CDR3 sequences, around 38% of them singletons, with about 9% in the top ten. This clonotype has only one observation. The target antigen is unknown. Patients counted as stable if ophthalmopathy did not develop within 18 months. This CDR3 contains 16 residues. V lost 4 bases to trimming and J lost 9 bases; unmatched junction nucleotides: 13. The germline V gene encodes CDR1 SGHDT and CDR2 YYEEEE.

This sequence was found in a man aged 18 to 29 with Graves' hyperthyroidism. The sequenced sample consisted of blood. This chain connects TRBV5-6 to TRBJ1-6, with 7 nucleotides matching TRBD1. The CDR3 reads CASSIQTGRPASPLHF. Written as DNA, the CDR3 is TGTGCCAGCAGCATACAGACAGGGAGACCGGCTTCACCCCTCCACTTT. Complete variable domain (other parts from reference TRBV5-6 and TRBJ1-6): DAGVTQSPTHLIKTRGQQVTLRCSPKSGHDTVSWYQQALGQGPQFIFQYYEEEERQRGNFPDRFSGHQFPNYSSELNVNALLLGDSALYLCASSIQTGRPASPLHFGNGTRLTVT.